Below, one TCR beta chain is given with its context. Its antigen specificity is not known. There are no base qualities to consult, and no much larger clone falls within one base. This sample is drawn from a study of cytomegalovirus exposure and HLA in healthy donors (dated by TCRdb to about 2017). With regard to the full study: An earlier analysis of roughly 630 of the donors reported more than 250 Gb of sequence data and approximately 110 million unique TCR beta sequences from some 180 million T cells. A later genetic analysis used genome-wide SNP genotypes for about 65% of the roughly 700 donors, treating that subset as a discovery cohort. The number of donors typed differed by locus, with about 629-640 for A, B, C, DRB1 and DQB1, 522 for DQA1, 600 to 610 for DPA1, and approximately 470 for DPB1. The genetic ancestry cluster associated with self-reported Caucasian donors included 65% to 90% of the roughly 400 genotyped donors. Every repertoire in the discovery cohort had been generated on one and the same sequencing platform. An early release covering about 600 HLA-typed donors comprised about 300 gigabases of sequencing data and around 85 million unique TCR sequences. The aim of the study was to test whether cataloging public T cell receptors could identify signatures of past pathogen exposure. An earlier analysis of several hundred of the donors applied high-throughput TCR beta sequencing to assess whether each TCR beta V gene segment acted as functional or pseudogenic. To study patterns of TCR occurrence, a later analysis re-analyzed previously published TCR beta repertoires from 700 or so donors and added high-resolution HLA genotyping. A handful of DR-DQ haplotypes were handled as single units for association and clustering because linkage in the cohort was strong. On average, roughly 250,000 unique TCR beta nucleotide sequences were sequenced per donor among some 430 genotyped donors of the cohort, with 15% to 20% of those sequences being non-productive. The study used immunosequencing to profile the T cell repertoires of some 600 subjects and linked those repertoires to cytomegalovirus serostatus. A separate validation cohort of roughly 120 different subjects was used in addition to the approximately 700-subject first cohort. Donor age, sex, ethnicity and CMV serostatus were compiled together with the repertoire data. To predict cytomegalovirus infection status, the study combined high-throughput TCR immunosequencing, statistical association of individual TCRs with disease status, and machine learning. Rather than drawing on any new phenotypic data, the later analysis identified candidate immune exposures from TCR beta sequences and the way those sequences occurred across donors. Class I and class II HLA loci were covered by the typing at four-digit resolution.

What the authors observed across the whole study: A later analysis associated approximately 17,000 TCR beta sequences with specific HLA alleles at a false discovery rate of 0.05. A further reported finding was that TCR beta sequences accurately predicted the HLA-A and HLA-B alleles for most subjects in the first cohort. A later analysis reported that several top co-occurrence clusters appeared linked to parvovirus B19, influenza, CMV and Epstein-Barr virus. Because counts were too low, 15 or so rarely observed V segments, including chromosome 9 orphons, were excluded from the earlier analysis of about 500 of the donors. According to the authors, the approach could potentially be generalized to other disease states and immunological phenotypes. When HLA alleles, especially DR and DQ, strongly co-occurred, attributing TCR associations to individual alleles was difficult. A group of highly shared sequence variants was considered likely to be a technical artifact of the sequencing pipeline. Because HLA typing was missing for some donors at each locus, association tests included only the typed subset. While some public TCRs were present in many individuals, most TCR sequences turned up only very rarely across donors. Compared with equally common non-associated chains, HLA-associated TCR beta chains in a later analysis were more clonally expanded and had lower generation probabilities. An earlier analysis of approximately 530 of the donors showed that most TCR beta V segments appeared in productive rearrangements either about 87% or about 30% of the time, which broadly matched IMGT annotations. In a later genetic analysis, a missense DCLRE1C variant was associated with V-gene and J-gene trimming of TCR beta chains, and the association was replicated in an independent cohort. In vitro tests confirmed that a few of the cytomegalovirus-associated TCR beta chains recognize cytomegalovirus antigens. CMV serostatus was the only immune exposure information available for the cohort. According to a later analysis, most CMV-associated TCR beta chains appeared to be HLA-restricted, and the HLA associations seemed to be driven largely by CMV exposure. The presence/absence analyses assumed that sequencing depth was roughly uniform across donors, and that assumption may not be true. Compared with the roughly 670-donor mean, donors in an Asian-associated ancestry cluster had fewer N-insertions in productive TCRs, according to a later genetic analysis. The study gave a list of about 160 TCR beta chains associated with cytomegalovirus. A later analysis found that TCR association rates varied across HLA loci, with DRB1 alleles showing the most associated TCRs and HLA-C alleles the fewest. In both the original and validation cohorts, the classifier was reported to diagnose cytomegalovirus status with high specificity and sensitivity. The cohort was sequenced for TCR beta chains only, and without alpha or paired-chain data the features that could be detected were limited. Correlated functional status among segregating V segments might be attributable to linkage disequilibrium, but an unknown experimental factor could not be ruled out.

The library was made by the immunoSEQ multiplex PCR assay. The multiplex PCR relied on a mix of 60 forward primers for TCR Vbeta segments and 13 reverse primers for TCR Jbeta segments. Amplification of the CDR3 region of rearranged TCR beta genes was performed with a multiplex PCR assay on genomic DNA. The amplified TCR beta libraries were sequenced on the Illumina HiSeq System as 87-base-pair reads. The study's own analysis went as follows. In a later analysis, 70 million to 95 million unique TCR beta chains were counted across the roughly 610 repertoires, and roughly 11 million of these chains were shared by at least two donors. Raw reads were error-corrected and collapsed into unique sequences by a nearest-neighbor algorithm in which closely related sequences were merged to remove PCR and sequencing errors. Alignment of CDR3 sequences to IMGT reference sequences was used to assign V, D and J gene segments. Each retained sequence needed at least a six-nucleotide match to both a V gene segment and a J gene segment. A rearrangement counted as productive if the CDR3 had no stop codons and remained in frame with V and J, and every other rearrangement counted as non-productive. Following IMGT convention, CDR3 was defined as the stretch from the second conserved V-encoded cysteine up to the conserved J-encoded phenylalanine. In an earlier analysis of roughly 580 of the donors, sequences lacking an unambiguous match to a single V gene segment were excluded. An earlier analysis of several hundred of the donors called V segments functional above 56.7% productive rearrangements and segregating when the between-donor standard deviation exceeded 5%. A statistical classification framework was built to diagnose cytomegalovirus status from the catalog of TCR beta chain sequences. A later analysis assigned V and J genes by comparing TCR nucleotide sequences with IMGT/GENE-DB human TR gene sequences. In a later analysis, CDR3 sequences and most-parsimonious VDJ recombination scenarios were assigned using the TCRdist pipeline. In a later analysis, each TCR beta chain was defined by its CDR3 amino acid sequence together with its V-gene family, and reads without a unique V-gene family were excluded. To address suspected cross-contamination and a sequencing artifact, a later analysis removed around 590 highly shared, low-generation-probability nucleotide sequences. A later analysis calculated a clonal expansion index for each public chain from normalized within-repertoire ranks of inferred template counts. In a later analysis, generation probabilities were computed using a VDJ recombination model fitted to out-of-frame rearrangements, and the results were checked against IGoR. A later analysis scored TCR-TCR, TCR-HLA and TCR-CMV co-occurrence with hypergeometric tests, applying a repertoire-size bias correction to TCR pairs. False discovery rates were estimated in a later analysis by permuting HLA or CMV assignments 20 times. A later analysis grouped co-occurring TCRs with DBSCAN, adding TCRdist sequence similarity when clustering within HLA-allele-positive subsets. Repertoires with fewer than 30,000 or more than 120,000 public chains were left out of co-occurrence clustering, as were five repertoires with anomalous nucleotide sharing. This is the immuneACCESS table as TCRdb keeps it, with only in-frame sequences that have V and J called. A part of the clones is gone; compared with another copy, unresolved V genes explain less than half, and the rest is unexplained. V and J calls plus clone size are reproduced from that table; the DNA served to infer D and trimming. Present in this sample are roughly 230,000 clones, around 80% of which were seen just once. Approximately 0.47% of the sample comes from the top ten.

The cohort was made up of 666 healthy bone marrow donors. At the time of sampling, all cohort members were nominally healthy, though unrecorded immune exposures were likely present. The donor tested CMV seronegative and was one of the 352 seronegative cohort members. Every donor gave a peripheral blood sample, and the peripheral blood mononuclear cells from that sample were used for TCR beta sequencing. Genomic DNA extraction from the blood cell samples was performed with the Qiagen DNeasy Blood Extraction Kit. This receptor was taken from a boy younger than 18 in good health and CMV-seronegative. The source material was PBMCs.

The CDR3 has the sequence CASSYGQGVYEQYF. The nucleotides are TGTGCCAGCAGCTACGGACAGGGGGTCTACGAGCAGTACTTC. The V and J genes are TRBV7-3 and TRBJ2-7; 10 bases in the middle match TRBD1. The germline V gene supplies CDR1 SGHTA and CDR2 FQGTGA. Trimming accounts for 4 bases at V and 3 bases at J, while the number of junction bases matched to no gene is 3. Measured from the cysteine to the phenylalanine, the CDR3 is 14 residues long. Just the 42-base CDR3 DNA is kept, in frame starting at base 1.